What follows are 13 T cell receptor beta chains derived from one specimen sequenced in a study of tumor-infiltrating lymphocytes in primary liver carcinoma. Priming with a constant-region primer yielded TCR beta cDNA from approximately 500 ng total RNA. Each TCR beta library was derived from three nested multiplex PCR rounds that employed slightly modified ARM-PCR. A C-beta reverse primer was combined with TRBV1-TRBV30 forward primers in the first two PCR rounds, and each round had ten to eleven cycles. TCRdb ran MiXCR on the multiplex PCR reads and lists one entry per CDR3 protein. The sample lists about 330,000 distinct CDR3 sequences; about two thirds were seen once. The blood RNA (from unsorted whole blood) was obtained, and germline DNA was also extracted. The specimen sequenced was peripheral blood. All receptors derive from a man aged 40-55 years with primary liver carcinoma and hepatitis B virus infection.

The chain carries TRBV11-3 and TRBJ2-7; D possibly corresponds to TRBD1 (5 bases). CDR1 SGHNT and CDR2 YENEEA come from the germline V gene. CDR3 length equals 14 residues. Trimming took off 9 bases at V and 2 bases at J, with 17 bases between the two ends. The CDR3 protein is CASNTRASPYEQYF. CDR3 in DNA: TGTGCCAGTAACACCAGGGCCTCCCCCTACGAGCAGTACTTC.

Comments on this clonotype: A much bigger clone sits one base away, suggesting this may be a read error. The chain has TRBV10-2 and TRBJ2-1, with 10 bases identical to TRBD2. Looked up from germline, CDR1 is WSHSY and CDR2 is SAAADI. The CDR3 runs 14 residues. The CDR3 region is CASTPGLASNEQLF. The CDR3 coding sequence is TGCGCCAGCACCCCGGGACTAGCGAGCAATGAGCAGCTCTTC.

Concerning this clonotype: One junction end does not reproduce the germline sequence, and a read error may be involved. CDR3 amino acids: CASSGGTNESPDMQYF. The CDR3 DNA sequence: TGTGCCAGCAGCGGCGGGACTAATGAAAGTCCAGATATGCAGTATTTT. This rearrangement joins TRBV5-6 to TRBJ2-3; 7 nucleotides align to TRBD2. CDR1 and CDR2 (germline): SGHDT, YYEEEE. The CDR3 consists of 16 residues.

As concerns this clonotype: A much larger clone differs by one base, so this may be a read error. The DNA of the CDR3 is TGCAGCTCTGGGACTAACCATGGCTACACCTTC. Amino acids: CSSGTNHGYTF. This chain links TRBV29-1 with TRBJ1-2; weak D call: TRBD1 (5 bases). Germline-derived CDR1 and CDR2 are SQVTM and ANQGSEA. The CDR3 runs to 11 residues.

About this clonotype: One end of the junction varies from germline; a read error may be responsible. This sequence joins TRBV5-4 and TRBJ2-7, with TRBD1 matching over 7 bases. Germline V lookup: CDR1 SGHNT, CDR2 YYREEE (reference sequence). The CDR3 contains 15 residues. CDR3 sequence reads: CASSLGGQRRYEQCF. The CDR3 nucleotides are TGTGCCAGCAGCTTGGGGGGACAGCGCCGCTACGAGCAGTGCTTC.

J is TRBJ1-1 and V is TRBV12-3 or TRBV12-4, with a weak D call TRBD1 (5 bases). The CDR3 has 15 amino acids. V was trimmed by 7 bases and J by 2 bases, leaving 17 bases between them. The CDR3 is CASTQCRGINTEAFF. In nucleotides, the CDR3 is TGTGCCAGCACTCAATGCCGGGGCATAAACACTGAAGCTTTCTTT.

The CDR3 here is CAGSSIAGALGFF. CDR3 nucleotide sequence: TGTGCAGGCAGTTCCATAGCGGGAGCCCTGGGGTTCTTC. This chain connects TRBV6-2 or TRBV6-3 to TRBJ2-1, with TRBD2 matching over 9 bases. The length of the CDR3 is 13 residues. The germline gives CDR1 MNHEY, CDR2 SVGEGT.

To note about this clonotype: One end of the junction fails to match germline, which may point to a read error. The chain is built from TRBV6-1 and TRBJ2-7, with D possibly TRBD1 on 5 matching bases. The CDR3 contains 16 residues. Germline values: CDR1 MNHNS, CDR2 SASEGT. In nucleotides, the CDR3 is TGTGTCAGCAGTCTCAGGGCTGCAGAAACTCCCTACGAGCAGTACTTC. Translation: CVSSLRAAETPYEQYF.

The chain uses TRBV6-6 and TRBJ1-2, with D possibly being TRBD1 (6 bases). Germline lookup yields CDR1 MNHNY and CDR2 SVGAGI (reference sequence). The CDR3 loop spans 13 amino acids. The V end lost 10 bases, the J end lost 4 bases, and 16 bases lay between the germline ends. This CDR3 reads CAIRQDMAYGYTF. The CDR3 coding sequence is TGTGCCATCAGACAGGATATGGCCTATGGCTACACCTTC.

The chain uses TRBV5-6 and TRBJ2-1; D is unclear. Trimming removed 4 bases from V and 4 bases from J, with 15 bases in between. CDR3 length: 15 amino acids. CDR1 is SGHDT, CDR2 YYEEEE, per germline. Here the CDR3 reads CASSLLVAPYNEQFF. The CDR3 DNA reads as TGTGCCAGCAGCCTGCTGGTGGCGCCTTACAATGAGCAGTTCTTC.

As regards this clonotype: One end of the junction varies from germline; a read error may be responsible. The chain combines TRBV29-1 with TRBJ1-1; D call uncertain. The germline V gene has CDR1 SQVTM and CDR2 ANQGSEA. The CDR3 covers 12 residues. As DNA, the CDR3 is TGCAGCGCGACGGGGTTGAACATTGAAGCTTTCTTT. Residues: CSATGLNIEAFF.

This clonotype was counted ten times or more. V usage is TRBV6-2 or TRBV6-3 and J usage is TRBJ2-7, with 11 bases matching TRBD2. This CDR3 is 12 amino acids long. The V gene end was trimmed by 5 bases and the J gene end by 11 bases; junction bases not matched to a gene: 5. Germline V lookup: CDR1 MNHEY, CDR2 SVGEGT. In nucleotides, the CDR3 is TGTGCCAGCAGTCATGGACTAGCGGGCGAGTACTTC. Translation gives CASSHGLAGEYF.

With regard to this clonotype: A much larger clonotype is one base distant, so this may be a read error. The gene calls are TRBV6-2 or TRBV6-3 and TRBJ2-1; TRBD2 matches at 10 bases. In germline, CDR1 is MNHEY, CDR2 SVGEGT. The CDR3 spans 15 residues. Losses at the gene ends were 6 bases for V and 3 bases for J; bases not matched to a gene: 5. In nucleotides, the CDR3 is TGTGCCAGCAGCGCAACTAGCGGGATCTACAATGAGCAGTTCTTC. This codes for CASSATSGIYNEQFF.